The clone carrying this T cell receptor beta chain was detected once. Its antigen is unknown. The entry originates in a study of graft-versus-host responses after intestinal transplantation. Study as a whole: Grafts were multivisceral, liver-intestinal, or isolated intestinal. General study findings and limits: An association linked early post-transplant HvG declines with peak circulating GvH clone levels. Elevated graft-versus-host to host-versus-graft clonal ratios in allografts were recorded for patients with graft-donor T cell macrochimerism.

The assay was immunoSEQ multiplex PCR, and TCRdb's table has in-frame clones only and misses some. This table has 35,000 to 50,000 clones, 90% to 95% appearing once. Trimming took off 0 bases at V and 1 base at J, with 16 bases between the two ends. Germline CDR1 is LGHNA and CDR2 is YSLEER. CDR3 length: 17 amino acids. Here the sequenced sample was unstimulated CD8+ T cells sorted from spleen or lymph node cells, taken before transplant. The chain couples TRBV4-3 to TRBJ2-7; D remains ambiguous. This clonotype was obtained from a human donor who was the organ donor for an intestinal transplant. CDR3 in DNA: TGCGCCAGCAGCCAAGAGGCCGTGGGTAGGGTTTCCTACGAGCAGTACTTC. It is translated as CASSQEAVGRVSYEQYF.